Sequencing of this T cell receptor (beta chain) was carried out in a study of graft-versus-host responses after intestinal transplantation. Study-level background: Grafts were multivisceral, liver-intestinal, or isolated intestinal. Every recipient underwent anti-thymocyte globulin induction, then tacrolimus and steroids for roughly 3 years.

Broader study findings: High graft-versus-host to host-versus-graft clonal ratios were seen in allografts of patients with graft-donor T cell macrochimerism. Peak GvH clone levels in circulation were associated with early post-transplant HvG declines.

Details on this clone: No antigen is known for it. Other nucleotide sequences from this sample produce the same CDR3.

Processing was applied to graft tissue in order to liberate intraepithelial and lamina propria lymphocytes. The V gene's germline CDR1 is SGHRS and CDR2 YFSETQ. Trimming removed 5 bases at V and 2 bases at J, with 4 bases between. The CDR3 covers 11 residues. Sequencing was performed with immunoSEQ multiplex PCR; in TCRdb, only in-frame clones are kept and a portion is missing. The table shows under 75,000 clones, with 89% occurring only once. The sample in question was ileum tissue, obtained around 350 days after transplant. The source of this sequence is a human patient who received an intestinal transplant, so some T cells may come from the graft donor. The V and J genes are TRBV5-1 and TRBJ2-5; D remains ambiguous. CDR3 residues: CASSLQETQYF. CDR3 in DNA: TGCGCCAGCAGTTTACAAGAGACCCAGTACTTC.